The 14 T cell receptor beta chains given below trace back to one sample, sequenced in a study of blood T cell repertoires in COVID-19. Sequenced by immunoSEQ multiplex PCR; TCRdb stores in-frame clones only, minus some. The data show over 250,000 clones, 80% to 90% seen once. Sequenced: PBMCs or T cells enriched from blood (not recorded which). These receptors all stem from a man aged 35-49 years who had recovered from COVID-19.

This chain links TRBV6-1 with TRBJ1-2; tentative D call: TRBD1 (5 bases). The CDR3 runs to 14 residues. The V gene's germline CDR1 is MNHNS and CDR2 SASEGT. The V end lost 1 base, the J end lost 5 bases, and 11 bases lay between the germline ends. As DNA, the CDR3 is TGTGCCAGCAGTGAAGAGGGGAAAGGATATGGCTACACCTTC. Protein sequence: CASSEEGKGYGYTF.

This chain uses TRBV7-9 with TRBJ1-6, with 8 bases lining up with TRBD1. There are 13 residues in the CDR3. The germline V gene encodes CDR1 SEHNR and CDR2 FQNEAQ (reference sequence). V dropped 9 bases and J dropped 9; count of bases not matched to a gene: 7. CDR3 DNA sequence: TGTGCCAGGTCGACAGGGGCCGGTTCACCCCTCCACTTT. Translation: CARSTGAGSPLHF.

This chain uses TRBV9 with TRBJ2-1; 10 bases align to TRBD2. CDR1 is SGDLS and CDR2 is YYNGEE in the germline V gene. The CDR3 has 18 residues. V lost 3 bases to trimming and J lost 1 base; unmatched junction nucleotides: 10. The CDR3 coding sequence is TGTGCCAGCAGCGGACCAACCTATAGCGGGAGGTCCTACAATGAGCAGTTCTTC. Its translation: CASSGPTYSGRSYNEQFF.

As regards this clone: The junction differs from germline at one of its ends, possibly a read error. The V call is TRBV15, the J call TRBJ1-5, with 11 nucleotides matching TRBD1. The CDR3 is made up of 13 amino acids. Germline V gene lookup returns CDR1 LNHNV and CDR2 YYDKDF (reference sequence). Written as DNA, the CDR3 is TGTGCCACCAGCAGTTGGGACAGGGGGTATTTGGTCTTT. The encoded protein is CATSSWDRGYLVF.

The V gene is TRBV5-4, the J gene TRBJ1-4; D possibly corresponds to TRBD1 (6 bases). Germline lookup yields CDR1 SGHNT and CDR2 YYREEE (reference sequence). The CDR3 loop spans 15 amino acids. V lost 4 bases to trimming and J lost 7 bases, with 17 bases between them. As DNA, the CDR3 is TGTGCCAGCAGCGATGGACAGCCCGTTGGTGAAAAACTGTTTTTT. Translated, it gives CASSDGQPVGEKLFF.

J is TRBJ1-3 and V is TRBV5-1; D uncertain. CDR3 length: 15 residues. Germline V gene sequence: CDR1 SGHRS, CDR2 YFSETQ. V lost 5 bases to trimming and J lost 2 bases, with 14 bases between them. The CDR3 sequence is CASSPPAGTGNTIYF. The CDR3 DNA sequence: TGCGCCAGCAGTCCGCCGGCCGGGACTGGAAACACCATATATTTT. Based on the CDR3 plus reference TRBV5-1 and TRBJ1-3, the full variable domain is KAGVTQTPRYLIKTRGQQVTLSCSPISGHRSVSWYQQTPGQGLQFLFEYFSETQRNKGNFPGRFSGRQFSNSRSEMNVSTLELGDSALYLCASSPPAGTGNTIYFGEGSWLTVV.

V gene TRBV7-3 combines with J gene TRBJ2-7; 15 bases fit TRBD2. Germline CDR1 is SGHTA and CDR2 is FQGTGA. The CDR3 loop spans 14 amino acids. As DNA, the CDR3 is TGTGCCAGCAGCTTAACCGGGACTAGCGGGAGGCTAGTGGTC. It translates to CASSLTGTSGRLVV.

The chain joins TRBV7-3 to TRBJ1-1; TRBD1 aligns across 9 bases. With V trimmed by 4 bases and J by 3 bases, 6 bases remained unmatched. This CDR3 comprises 15 residues. Germline CDR1 is SGHTA and CDR2 is FQGTGA. The CDR3 loop reads CASSSGQGSYTEAFF. CDR3 sequence (DNA): TGTGCCAGCAGCTCAGGACAGGGGAGTTACACTGAAGCTTTCTTT.

V is TRBV19 and J is TRBJ2-5; D is ambiguous. This CDR3 comprises 15 residues. Germline CDR1 and CDR2: LNHDA and SQIVND (reference sequence). V dropped 3 bases and J dropped 4 bases, with 15 bases sitting between them. The CDR3 DNA is TGTGCCAGTAGTATCCAGGCACAACCTGGAGAGACCCAGTACTTC. This encodes CASSIQAQPGETQYF.

V and J are TRBV3-1 (or the pseudogene TRBV3-2) and TRBJ2-6, with TRBD1 matching 7 bases. The CDR3 extends over 18 amino acids. The V and J ends lost 3 bases and 0 bases, in that order; junction bases with no gene match: 8. Germline V gene data show CDR1 as LGHDT and CDR2 as YNNKEL (reference sequence). The CDR3 protein is CASSHRQGLNSGANVLTF. The CDR3 DNA follows: TGTGCCAGCAGCCACCGACAGGGTTTAAACTCTGGGGCCAACGTCCTGACTTTC.

The V and J genes are TRBV10-2 and TRBJ2-7, with D uncertain. Germline V gene data show CDR1 as WSHSY and CDR2 as SAAADI. CDR3 size: 11 residues. V lost 5 bases to trimming and J lost 4 bases, with 6 bases between them. The CDR3 DNA sequence: TGCGCCAGCAGTTTGAGTTACGAGCAGTACTTC. This codes for CASSLSYEQYF.

The chain links TRBV12-3 or TRBV12-4 to TRBJ1-5; tentative D call: TRBD1 (6 bases). The CDR3 is made up of 13 amino acids. Trimming stripped 4 bases from V and 6 bases from J, with 10 bases between. The CDR3 DNA is TGTGCCAGCAGTTCAAACAGGGTTCAGCCCCAGCATTTT. It translates to CASSSNRVQPQHF.

This chain uses TRBV5-1 with TRBJ2-7; possible D gene TRBD2, 6 bases. CDR1 SGHRS and CDR2 YFSETQ come from the germline V gene. Trimming cost V 0 bases and J 5 bases, with 21 bases left between them. The CDR3 runs to 17 residues. CDR3 nucleotides: TGCGCCAGCAGCTTGGCTGGAGGGCCTCCCCTTATCGACGAGCAGTACTTC. Its protein is CASSLAGGPPLIDEQYF.

The rearrangement joins TRBV6-5 to TRBJ1-4; 7 bases are shared with TRBD1. Losses at the gene ends were 0 bases for V and 3 bases for J; bases not matched to a gene: 4. The CDR3 is 16 residues long. Germline V lookup: CDR1 MNHEY, CDR2 SVGAGI. The CDR3 region is CASSYSWTGSNEKLFF. The CDR3 coding sequence is TGTGCCAGCAGTTACTCGTGGACAGGCTCTAATGAAAAACTGTTTTTT.